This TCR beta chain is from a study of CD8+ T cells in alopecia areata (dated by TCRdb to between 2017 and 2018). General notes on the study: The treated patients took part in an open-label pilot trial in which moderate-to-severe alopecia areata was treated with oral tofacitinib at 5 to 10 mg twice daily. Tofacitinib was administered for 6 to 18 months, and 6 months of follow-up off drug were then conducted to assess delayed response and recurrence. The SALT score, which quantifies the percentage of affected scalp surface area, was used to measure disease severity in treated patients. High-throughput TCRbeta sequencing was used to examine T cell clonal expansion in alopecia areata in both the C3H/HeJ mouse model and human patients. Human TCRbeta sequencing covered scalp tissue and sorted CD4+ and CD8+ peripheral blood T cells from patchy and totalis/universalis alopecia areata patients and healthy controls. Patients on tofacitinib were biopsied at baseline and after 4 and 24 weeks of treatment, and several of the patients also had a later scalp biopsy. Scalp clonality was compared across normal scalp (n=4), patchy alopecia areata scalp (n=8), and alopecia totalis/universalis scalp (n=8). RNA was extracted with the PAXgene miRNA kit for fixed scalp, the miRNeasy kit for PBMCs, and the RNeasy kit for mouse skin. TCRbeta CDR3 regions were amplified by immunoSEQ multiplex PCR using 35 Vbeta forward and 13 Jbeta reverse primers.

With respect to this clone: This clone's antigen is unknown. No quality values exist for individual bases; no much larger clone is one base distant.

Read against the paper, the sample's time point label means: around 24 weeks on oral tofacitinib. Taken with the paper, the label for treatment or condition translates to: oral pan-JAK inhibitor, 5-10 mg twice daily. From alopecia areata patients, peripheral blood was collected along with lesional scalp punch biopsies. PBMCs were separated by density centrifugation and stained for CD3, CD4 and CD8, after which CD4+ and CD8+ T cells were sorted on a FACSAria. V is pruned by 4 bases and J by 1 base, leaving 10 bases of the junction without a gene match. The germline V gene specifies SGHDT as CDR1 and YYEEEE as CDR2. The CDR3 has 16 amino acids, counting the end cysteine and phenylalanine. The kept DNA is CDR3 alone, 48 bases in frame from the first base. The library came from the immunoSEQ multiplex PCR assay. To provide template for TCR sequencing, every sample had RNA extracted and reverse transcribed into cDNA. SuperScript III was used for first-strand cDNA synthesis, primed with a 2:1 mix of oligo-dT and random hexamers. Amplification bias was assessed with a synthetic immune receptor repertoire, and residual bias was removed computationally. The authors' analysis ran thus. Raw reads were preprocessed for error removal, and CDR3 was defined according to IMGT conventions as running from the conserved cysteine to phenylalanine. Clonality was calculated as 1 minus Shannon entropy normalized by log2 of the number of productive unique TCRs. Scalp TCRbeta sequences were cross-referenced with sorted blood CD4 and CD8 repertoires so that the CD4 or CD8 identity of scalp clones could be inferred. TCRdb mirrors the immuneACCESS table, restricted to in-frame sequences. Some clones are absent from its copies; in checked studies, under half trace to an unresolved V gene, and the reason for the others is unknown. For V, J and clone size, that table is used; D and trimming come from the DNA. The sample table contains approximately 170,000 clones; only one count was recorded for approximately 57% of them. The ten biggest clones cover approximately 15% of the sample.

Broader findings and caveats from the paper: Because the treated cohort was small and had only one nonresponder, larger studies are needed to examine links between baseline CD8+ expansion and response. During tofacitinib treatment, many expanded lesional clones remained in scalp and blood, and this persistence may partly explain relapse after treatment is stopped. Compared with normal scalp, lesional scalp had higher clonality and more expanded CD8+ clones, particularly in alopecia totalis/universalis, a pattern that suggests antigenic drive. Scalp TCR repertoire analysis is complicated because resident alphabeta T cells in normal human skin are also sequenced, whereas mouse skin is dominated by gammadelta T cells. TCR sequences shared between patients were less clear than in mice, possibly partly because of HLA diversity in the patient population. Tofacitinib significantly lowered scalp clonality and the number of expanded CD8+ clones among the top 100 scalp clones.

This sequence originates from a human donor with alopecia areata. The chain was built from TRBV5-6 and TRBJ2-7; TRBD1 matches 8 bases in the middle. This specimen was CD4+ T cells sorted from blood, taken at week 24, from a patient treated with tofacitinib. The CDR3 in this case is CASSVSGTGLSYEQYF. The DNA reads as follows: TGTGCCAGCAGCGTCTCCGGGACAGGATTATCCTACGAGCAGTACTTC. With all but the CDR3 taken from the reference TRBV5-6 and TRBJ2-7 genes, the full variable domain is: DAGVTQSPTHLIKTRGQQVTLRCSPKSGHDTVSWYQQALGQGPQFIFQYYEEEERQRGNFPDRFSGHQFPNYSSELNVNALLLGDSALYLCASSVSGTGLSYEQYFGPGTRLTVT.